This T cell receptor (beta chain) came from a study of vaccination effects on CD4 cells after COVID-19. Study at large: There were two convalescent patients who gave samples 16 days and one week before vaccination.

Repertoires were generated with immunoSEQ multiplex PCR, while TCRdb's copy carries only in-frame clones and drops some. The sample holds about 70,000 clones, over 60% seen once. Pools of viral peptides were used by the ViraFEST assay to expand antigen-specific CD4+ T cells ahead of sequencing. A 10-day culture period preceded the isolation of CD4+ T cells. It was between March and December 2020 that the person had a SARS-CoV-2 infection confirmed by PCR. Trimming stripped 6 bases from V and 0 bases from J, with 5 bases between. Germline CDR1 MNHNY, CDR2 SVGAGI (reference sequence). CDR3 length: 13 amino acids. Concerning this clone: The antigen remains undetermined.

This receptor was identified in a human donor who had a prior SARS-CoV-2 infection. The chain couples TRBV6-6 to TRBJ2-2, with D uncertain. The specimen comprised CD4+ T cells from PBMCs cultured with HIV peptides, sampled before COVID-19 vaccination. Subset: HIV-1 Nef peptide pool negative control/reference culture. This CDR3 reads CASRISNTGELFF. The CDR3 DNA is TGTGCCAGCAGGATTTCGAACACCGGGGAGCTGTTTTTT.